These 5 T cell receptor beta chains were sequenced from one sample in a study of T cells after yellow fever vaccination. Each CDR3 protein gets one entry after TCRdb re-called the 5' RACE reads with MiXCR. Of 100,000 to 150,000 distinct CDR3 sequences listed, under 8.5% are singletons. The sample in question was CD4+ T cells sorted from PBMCs, obtained approximately 11 days after the first yellow fever vaccination. These receptors were obtained from a man aged 18 to 30 who received the YFV17D yellow fever vaccine.

This clonotype came up many times. The J gene is TRBJ2-2, the V gene TRBV5-4; 7 bases agree with TRBD1. The CDR3 covers 15 residues. CDR1 is SGHNT and CDR2 is YYREEE in the germline V gene (reference sequence). The V gene end was trimmed by 4 bases and the J gene end by 6 bases; junction bases not matched to a gene: 9. CDR3 amino acids: CASSVRQGPSGELFF. The CDR3 nucleotides are TGTGCCAGCAGCGTCCGACAGGGACCTTCCGGGGAGCTGTTTTTT.

This clonotype was seen at least ten times. V and J are TRBV5-1 and TRBJ1-4, with D unresolved. Trimming removed 2 bases from V and 2 bases from J, with 13 bases in between. This CDR3 has 16 residues. CDR1 SGHRS and CDR2 YFSETQ come from the germline V gene. The CDR3 sequence: CASSFARWSTNEKLFF. CDR3 nucleotides: TGCGCCAGCAGCTTCGCCCGTTGGTCTACTAATGAAAAACTGTTTTTT.

This clonotype has more than one count but fewer than ten. The V gene is TRBV4-3, the J gene TRBJ2-3; D is possibly TRBD2 (5 bases). V lost 1 base and J 4 bases, leaving 21 bases between the germline ends. The CDR3 covers 18 residues. Per the germline V gene, CDR1 is LGHNA and CDR2 is YSLEER. CDR3 region: CASSQVSFGLADPDTQYF. In DNA, the CDR3 is TGCGCCAGCAGCCAAGTTTCGTTCGGCCTAGCAGACCCAGATACGCAGTATTTT.

This clonotype was counted ten times or more. The chain recombines TRBV5-1 with TRBJ2-3; a possible D gene is TRBD2 (6 bases). The germline V gene encodes CDR1 SGHRS and CDR2 YFSETQ. CDR3 length equals 15 residues. With 0 bases removed from V and 2 bases from J, the gap between germline ends came to 10 bases. The CDR3 nucleotides read TGCGCCAGCAGCTTGGCCCCGGGACTCACAGATACGCAGTATTTT. Its protein is CASSLAPGLTDTQYF.

The table lists this clonotype with many counts. The chain uses TRBV7-2 and TRBJ2-7; D is uncertain. Germline V CDR1 and CDR2: SGHTA, FQGNSA. V was trimmed by 4 bases and J by 5 bases, leaving 15 bases between them. This CDR3 has 14 amino acids. The CDR3 sequence: CASSSSLRSNEQYF. The CDR3 region has the DNA TGTGCCAGCAGCTCCTCGCTCCGGTCGAACGAGCAGTACTTC.